This T cell receptor beta chain derives from a study of beta chain features in type 1 diabetes (dated by TCRdb to 2017 to 2018). For the study in its entirety: Mean age, gender distribution, total cell number and subset yield did not differ between patients and healthy donors. Regulatory and stem cell-like memory subsets were obtained from only 8 patients and about eight healthy donors, while naive and central memory subsets were obtained from all 28 donors. The study compared TCRB repertoires of sorted circulating CD4+ T cell subsets between recently diagnosed type 1 diabetes patients and matched healthy donors. A total of roughly 100,000,000 sorted cells were examined across all samples, and the number of cells per subset was strongly correlated with RNA yield.

Study-level results and caveats: In all four CD4+ subsets, TCRB CDR3 length was moderately but significantly shorter in type 1 diabetes patients. Because cDNA was sequenced instead of genomic DNA, highly expressing activated cells could be over-represented, though the groups showed no difference in activation or CD3 levels. HLA sub-analyses involved small numbers of individuals, so any influence of HLA type on TCRB rearrangement remained unresolved. Naive, central memory and regulatory TCRB repertoires appeared more similar among patients than among healthy donors. Patients with type 1 diabetes made fewer insertions and deleted more nucleotides at VDJ recombination sites, implying thymic rearrangement abnormalities. Shorter templates might have been favored by PCR, but patient and control samples were amplified and corrected together, so both groups would have been affected equally by any skew.

In the case of this clone: Its antigen remains undetermined. The sample holds no much larger clone one base away, and base qualities are not on file.

Each donor gave one peripheral blood draw, about 110 mL on average, collected into heparinised tubes. Naive, central memory, regulatory and stem cell-like memory CD4+ T cells were sorted on a BD FACSAria II using a panel including CD45RO, CCR7, CD25, CD127, CD95 and CD27. All sorted populations exceeded 98% purity. PBMCs were isolated right away by Lymphoprep density gradient centrifugation and were stained directly, without culture. Samples were stained and sorted in pairs, with one healthy donor and one patient per experiment, so that batch effects were minimized. Its CDR3 holds 15 amino acids, cysteine through phenylalanine. The kept DNA is CDR3 alone, 45 bases in frame from the first base. CDR1 and CDR2, per the germline V gene, are SGHTA and FQGNSA. V is trimmed back by 6 bases and J by 5 bases, and the junction contains 8 bases that no gene match accounts for. All of the isolated RNA was reverse transcribed with the High Capacity cDNA Reverse Transcription Kit, so expressed TCRB transcripts were sequenced. Naive, central memory and regulatory T cell samples underwent deep immunoSEQ sequencing, averaging roughly 3.3 million total reads per sample. Sorted cells were lysed in RLT buffer and RNA was extracted with DNase-treated RNeasy Micro or Mini kits, depending on cell number. To prevent cross-contamination, each cell subset was processed individually, whereas patient and healthy donor samples were processed jointly. TCRB sequences were amplified from cDNA with the immunoSEQ multiplex PCR, producing 87-bp fragments spanning the CDR3 region. Sequencing of the amplicons was done on the Illumina HiSeq platform. The original methods were these. PCR bias was corrected computationally using synthetic template baselines, and reads within Hamming distance 2 were collapsed, with unmergeable singletons discarded. Reads were aligned against IMGT to assign V, D and J genes, CDR3 length and insertions or deletions at six rearrangement sites. Within each subset, clonotype counts were normalized to sorted cell number, and only after that were true diversity and Gini coefficients computed with the tcR R package. The overlap coefficient, calculated on TCRB nucleotide sequences, was used to quantify repertoire sharing. As a proxy for the pre-selection repertoire, out-of-frame TCRB sequences from naive cells were analyzed. The immuneACCESS repertoire file appears here via TCRdb, limited to in-frame rearrangements. These files lack a portion of the clones; in checked studies, under half of the deficit traces to unresolved V genes, and the cause of the others is not known. That table is the source of V, J and clone size, and D and trimming were worked out from the DNA. This sample holds 620,000 or so clones; around a sixth were observed only once. The top ten clones comprise more than 0.08% of the sample.

Input material: naive CD4+ T cells from blood. The sample's cell subset or site label, decoded: true naive CD4+ T cells. The sequence came from a man between 18 and 29 years old in good health. The chain is assembled from TRBV7-2 and TRBJ1-3, and 9 junctional nucleotides match TRBD1. The DNA reads TGTGCCAGCAGTCCAACAGGGACAGGGAGAAACACCATATATTTT. Its amino acids are CASSPTGTGRNTIYF.